Following are 9 T cell receptor beta chains from one sample sequenced in a study of OX40 agonist ivuxolimab in advanced cancers. Libraries were prepared by immunoSEQ multiplex PCR; TCRdb keeps only in-frame clonotypes and omits some of them. Among some 100,000 clones listed, less than 95% were seen once. The sample consisted of CD4+ or CD8+ T cells sorted from blood, taken in a trial of the OX40 agonist ivuxolimab. These receptors were collected from an adult with an advanced solid tumor such as melanoma, head and neck, liver or kidney cancer.

The chain joins TRBV5-1 to TRBJ1-4, with D perhaps TRBD1 (5 bases). The CDR3 loop spans 15 amino acids. Germline V gene lookup returns CDR1 SGHRS and CDR2 YFSETQ. V lost 0 bases and J lost 3, with 9 bases in between. In DNA, the CDR3 is TGCGCCAGCAGCTTGGGGGGGATGCCTAATGAAAAACTGTTTTTT. This sequence encodes CASSLGGMPNEKLFF.

The chain joins TRBV6-6 to TRBJ2-2, with D possibly called TRBD1 or TRBD2 (5 bases each). Trimming took off 7 bases at V and 3 bases at J, with 12 bases between the two ends. The germline V gene has CDR1 MNHNY and CDR2 SVGAGI (reference sequence). The CDR3 sequence is 14 residues long. Here the CDR3 reads CASTRDGYTGELFF. CDR3 in DNA: TGTGCCAGCACTCGGGACGGTTACACCGGGGAGCTGTTTTTT.

V usage is TRBV28 and J usage is TRBJ2-7, with D perhaps matching TRBD2 (5 bases). V lost 5 bases, J lost 3 bases, and 14 bases lay in between. The CDR3 is 14 residues long. From germline, CDR1 is MDHEN and CDR2 SYDVKM. The CDR3 here is CASSSGIFLYEQYF. Written as DNA, the CDR3 is TGTGCCAGCAGTAGCGGTATATTCCTCTACGAGCAGTACTTC. Full variable domain (remainder filled in from reference TRBV28 and TRBJ2-7): DVKVTQSSRYLVKRTGEKVFLECVQDMDHENMFWYRQDPGLGLRLIYFSYDVKMKEKGDIPEGYSVSREKKERFSLILESASTNQTSMYLCASSSGIFLYEQYFGPGTRLTVT.

The CDR3 spells CASSPSLTTDTQYF. Written as DNA, the CDR3 is TGTGCCAGCAGCCCCTCCCTGACAACAGATACGCAGTATTTT. This chain uses TRBV7-2 with TRBJ2-3; D uncertain. This CDR3 region has 14 residues. V shed 5 bases and J shed 3 bases, with 12 bases lying between them. Germline-derived CDR1 and CDR2 are SGHTA and FQGNSA.

The chain links TRBV5-1 to TRBJ2-5; D remains unclear. The CDR3 extends over 12 amino acids. V lost 6 bases and J 2 bases, leaving 8 bases between the germline ends. CDR1 is SGHRS, CDR2 YFSETQ, per germline. CDR3 residues: CASMGQQETQYF. Written as DNA, the CDR3 is TGCGCCAGCATGGGTCAGCAAGAGACCCAGTACTTC.

The chain uses TRBV11-2 and TRBJ2-7; maybe TRBD1 (5 bases). CDR1 is SGHAT and CDR2 is FQNNGV in the germline V gene. With 5 bases removed from V and 5 bases from J, the gap between germline ends came to 19 bases. The length of the CDR3 is 15 residues. This CDR3 reads CASSEIGHRSHEQYF. The CDR3 DNA follows: TGTGCCAGCAGCGAAATAGGACACCGGTCCCACGAGCAGTACTTC.

The rearrangement uses TRBV21-1 and TRBJ1-5; the table's TRBD1 call for D was not verified on the DNA. TRBV21-1 is labeled a pseudogene. The CDR3 has 16 residues. The CDR3 here is CASSKGTAYSNQPQHF. In nucleotides, the CDR3 is TGTGCCAGCAGCAAAGGGACAGCATATAGCAATCAGCCCCAGCATTTT.

The chain employs TRBV6-5 and TRBJ1-5; D unresolved. This CDR3 region has 13 residues. V shed 2 bases and J shed 1 base, with 3 bases lying between them. In germline, CDR1 is MNHEY, CDR2 SVGAGI. The CDR3 protein is CASSYGSNQPQHF. In DNA form, the CDR3 reads TGTGCCAGCAGTTACGGAAGCAATCAGCCCCAGCATTTT.

This clone has more than one count but fewer than ten. The rearrangement uses TRBV7-9 and TRBJ1-4; no firm D call. Germline loops: CDR1 SEHNR, CDR2 FQNEAQ (reference sequence). The CDR3 totals 11 residues. V gave up 7 bases and J gave up 5 bases, with 5 bases separating them. The CDR3 here is CASTHNEKLFF. In DNA form, the CDR3 reads TGTGCCAGCACCCACAATGAAAAACTGTTTTTT.